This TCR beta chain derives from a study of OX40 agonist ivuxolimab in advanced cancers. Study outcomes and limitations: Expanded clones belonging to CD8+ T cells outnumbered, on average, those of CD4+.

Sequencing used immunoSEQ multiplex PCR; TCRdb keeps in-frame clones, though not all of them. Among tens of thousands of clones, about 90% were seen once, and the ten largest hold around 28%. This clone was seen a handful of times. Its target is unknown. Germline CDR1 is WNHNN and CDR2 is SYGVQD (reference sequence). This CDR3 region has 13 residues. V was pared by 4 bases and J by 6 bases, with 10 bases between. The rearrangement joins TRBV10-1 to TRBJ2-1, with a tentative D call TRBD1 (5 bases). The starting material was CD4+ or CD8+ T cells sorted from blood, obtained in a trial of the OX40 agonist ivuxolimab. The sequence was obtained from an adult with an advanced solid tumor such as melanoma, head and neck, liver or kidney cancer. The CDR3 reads CASSAVRANEQFF. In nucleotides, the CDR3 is TGCGCCAGCAGTGCGGTCAGGGCCAATGAGCAGTTCTTC.